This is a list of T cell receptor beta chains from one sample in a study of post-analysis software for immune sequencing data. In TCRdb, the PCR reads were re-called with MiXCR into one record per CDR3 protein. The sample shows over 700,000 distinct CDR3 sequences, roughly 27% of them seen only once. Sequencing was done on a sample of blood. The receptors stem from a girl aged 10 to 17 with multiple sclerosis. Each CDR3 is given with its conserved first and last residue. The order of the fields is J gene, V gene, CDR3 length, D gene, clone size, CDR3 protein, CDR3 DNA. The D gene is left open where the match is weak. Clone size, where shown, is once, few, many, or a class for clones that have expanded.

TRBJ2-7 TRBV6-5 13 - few CASSPHREGEQYF TGTGCCAGCAGCCCTCACAGGGAAGGCGAGCAGTACTTC
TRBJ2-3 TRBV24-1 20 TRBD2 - CATSDPGWTSGASSTDTQYF TGTGCCACCAGTGACCCCGGGTGGACTAGCGGGGCTTCTAGCACAGATACGCAGTATTTT
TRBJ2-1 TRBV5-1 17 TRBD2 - CASSLRGTSGGYNEQFF TGCGCCAGCAGCTTGCGGGGGACTAGCGGGGGCTACAATGAGCAGTTCTTC
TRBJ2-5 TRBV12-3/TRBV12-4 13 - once CASSTGGEETQYF TGTGCCAGCAGTACAGGGGGGGAGGAGACCCAGTACTTC
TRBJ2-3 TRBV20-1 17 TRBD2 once CSAPGGLAGGNTDTQYF TGCAGTGCCCCCGGGGGACTAGCGGGAGGGAACACAGATACGCAGTATTTT
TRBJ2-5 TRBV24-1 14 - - CATSAVGVGETQYF TGTGCCACCAGTGCCGTGGGGGTCGGGGAGACCCAGTACTTC
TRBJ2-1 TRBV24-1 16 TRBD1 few CATSDGTVTSYNEQFF TGTGCCACCAGTGATGGGACAGTGACCTCCTACAATGAGCAGTTCTTC
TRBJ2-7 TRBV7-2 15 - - CASSASGGVGYEQYF TGTGCCAGCAGCGCCAGTGGGGGTGTAGGGTACGAGCAGTACTTC
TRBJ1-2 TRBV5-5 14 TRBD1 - CASIGQVANYGYTF TGTGCCAGCATCGGACAGGTAGCTAACTATGGCTACACCTTC
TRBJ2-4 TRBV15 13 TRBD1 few CATGRPGQAIQYF TGTGCCACCGGCAGACCCGGACAGGCAATTCAGTACTTC
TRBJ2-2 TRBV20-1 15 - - CSARETGQVTGELFF TGCAGTGCTAGGGAGACTGGGCAGGTGACCGGGGAGCTGTTTTTT